Listed below are T cell receptor beta chains from one sample, sequenced in a study of OX40 agonist ivuxolimab in advanced cancers. Profiled with immunoSEQ multiplex PCR; TCRdb holds only in-frame clones, not every one. In the table there are tens of thousands of clones, roughly 91% of which are singletons. The input for sequencing was CD4+ or CD8+ T cells sorted from blood, taken in a trial of the OX40 agonist ivuxolimab. These receptors were obtained from an adult with an advanced solid tumor such as melanoma, head and neck, liver or kidney cancer. The CDR3 runs from the conserved cysteine through the conserved F or W. Fields, in order: clone size, J gene, V gene, D gene, CDR3 DNA, CDR3 protein. D genes are given only for firm matches. Clone size, where shown, is once, few, many, or a class for clones that have expanded.

. TRBJ2-5 TRBV5-6 TRBD1 TGTGCCAGCAGCGACAACAGGGGTGGGGAGACCCAGTACTTC CASSDNRGGETQYF
. TRBJ1-6 TRBV4-3 . TGCGCCAGCAGCCAAGATACAGCTAATTCACCCCTCCACTTT CASSQDTANSPLHF
. TRBJ2-1 TRBV7-9 . TGTGCCAGCAGCTCCCCGCGTAGCTCTGATGAGCAGTTCTTC CASSSPRSSDEQFF
few TRBJ2-1 TRBV29-1 . TGCAGCGTAGGACATGGGGTGGGGGCGGCCTACAATGAGCAGTTCTTC CSVGHGVGAAYNEQFF
. TRBJ2-5 TRBV7-6 . TGTGCCAGCAGCTTAGCGTTTGGGACATCCCAAGAGACCCAGTACTTC CASSLAFGTSQETQYF
. TRBJ2-2 TRBV11-2 . TGTGCCAGCAGCTTAGTAGGGTGGGGCTCGGGCACCGGGGAGCTGTTTTTT CASSLVGWGSGTGELFF
. TRBJ2-7 TRBV11-2 . TGTGCCAGCAGCTTAGATCAGGAAAACGAGCAGTACTTC CASSLDQENEQYF
. TRBJ2-1 TRBV7-9 . TGTGCCAGCAGCAACATCGGACTCTACAATGAGCAGTTCTTC CASSNIGLYNEQFF
. TRBJ2-7 TRBV19 . TGTGCCAGTGGACCAGGATGGCAGTCCTACGAGCAGTACTTC CASGPGWQSYEQYF
. TRBJ1-1 TRBV6-5 . TGTGCCAGCAGTCCCAGGGTGAACACTGAAGCTTTCTTT CASSPRVNTEAFF
. TRBJ1-2 TRBV5-6 TRBD1 TGTGCCAGCAGCCAAACAGGGGATGGCTACACCTTC CASSQTGDGYTF
. TRBJ1-2 TRBV5-1 . TGCGCCAGCAGCTTAGGCCAGGGTCGCTATGGCTACACCTTC CASSLGQGRYGYTF
. TRBJ1-1 TRBV6-4 . TGTGCCAGCAGTGACTCGAGTAAAGGCACTGAAGCTTTCTTT CASSDSSKGTEAFF
. TRBJ2-1 TRBV14 TRBD2 TGTGCCAGCAGCCTAACTAGCGGGGGTGGTAATGAGCAGTTCTTC CASSLTSGGGNEQFF
. TRBJ2-2 TRBV19 . TGTGCCAGCAACGACCCACTAGTTCCGACCGGGGAGCTGTTTTTT CASNDPLVPTGELFF
. TRBJ2-3 TRBV2 . TGTGCCAGCAGTGGGAGTAGGGGGGGGGCGGGAGATACGCAGTATTTT CASSGSRGGAGDTQYF
. TRBJ1-4 TRBV6-1 . TGTGCCAGCAGTGAAGCGGGGAAAGCAACTAATGAAAAACTGTTTTTT CASSEAGKATNEKLFF
. TRBJ1-1 TRBV7-3 . TGTGCCAGCAGCTTACGGGCAGGGCGGGACACTGAAGCTTTCTTT CASSLRAGRDTEAFF
few TRBJ1-2 TRBV27 . TGTGCCAGCAGTTTATCGCGCCGAAGCAGCACTAACTATGGCTACACCTTC CASSLSRRSSTNYGYTF
. TRBJ1-3 TRBV7-9 TRBD1 TGTGCCAGCAGCTCGCCTCCGGGACAGCGTTCCGACACCATATATTTT CASSSPPGQRSDTIYF
. TRBJ2-1 TRBV6-4 TRBD1 TGTGCCAGCAGCCGGACAGGGGATCGCAATGAGCAGTTCTTC CASSRTGDRNEQFF
. TRBJ1-1 TRBV5-6 . TGTGCCAGTTTTCGCCCACCGAACACTGAAGCTTTCTTT CASFRPPNTEAFF
. TRBJ2-5 TRBV18 TRBD1 TGTGCCAGCTCACTCAACCCAGGGGGAGAGACCCAGTACTTC CASSLNPGGETQYF
. TRBJ1-4 TRBV7-8 . TGTGCCAGCAGCCAAAAGCGCAGGGTTGCAACTAATGAAAAACTGTTTTTT CASSQKRRVATNEKLFF
once TRBJ2-1 TRBV7-3 TRBD2 TGTGCCAGCAGCTTAGGGACTAGTGGGGGTGATGAGCAGTTCTTC CASSLGTSGGDEQFF
. TRBJ2-6 TRBV7-2 . TGTGCCAGCAGCTTAAGGAGGGGTGGGGCCAACGTCCTGACTTTC CASSLRRGGANVLTF
. TRBJ1-2 TRBV6-6 TRBD1 TGTGCCAGCAGTGCCTGGACAGGGATTAACTATGGCTACACCTTC CASSAWTGINYGYTF